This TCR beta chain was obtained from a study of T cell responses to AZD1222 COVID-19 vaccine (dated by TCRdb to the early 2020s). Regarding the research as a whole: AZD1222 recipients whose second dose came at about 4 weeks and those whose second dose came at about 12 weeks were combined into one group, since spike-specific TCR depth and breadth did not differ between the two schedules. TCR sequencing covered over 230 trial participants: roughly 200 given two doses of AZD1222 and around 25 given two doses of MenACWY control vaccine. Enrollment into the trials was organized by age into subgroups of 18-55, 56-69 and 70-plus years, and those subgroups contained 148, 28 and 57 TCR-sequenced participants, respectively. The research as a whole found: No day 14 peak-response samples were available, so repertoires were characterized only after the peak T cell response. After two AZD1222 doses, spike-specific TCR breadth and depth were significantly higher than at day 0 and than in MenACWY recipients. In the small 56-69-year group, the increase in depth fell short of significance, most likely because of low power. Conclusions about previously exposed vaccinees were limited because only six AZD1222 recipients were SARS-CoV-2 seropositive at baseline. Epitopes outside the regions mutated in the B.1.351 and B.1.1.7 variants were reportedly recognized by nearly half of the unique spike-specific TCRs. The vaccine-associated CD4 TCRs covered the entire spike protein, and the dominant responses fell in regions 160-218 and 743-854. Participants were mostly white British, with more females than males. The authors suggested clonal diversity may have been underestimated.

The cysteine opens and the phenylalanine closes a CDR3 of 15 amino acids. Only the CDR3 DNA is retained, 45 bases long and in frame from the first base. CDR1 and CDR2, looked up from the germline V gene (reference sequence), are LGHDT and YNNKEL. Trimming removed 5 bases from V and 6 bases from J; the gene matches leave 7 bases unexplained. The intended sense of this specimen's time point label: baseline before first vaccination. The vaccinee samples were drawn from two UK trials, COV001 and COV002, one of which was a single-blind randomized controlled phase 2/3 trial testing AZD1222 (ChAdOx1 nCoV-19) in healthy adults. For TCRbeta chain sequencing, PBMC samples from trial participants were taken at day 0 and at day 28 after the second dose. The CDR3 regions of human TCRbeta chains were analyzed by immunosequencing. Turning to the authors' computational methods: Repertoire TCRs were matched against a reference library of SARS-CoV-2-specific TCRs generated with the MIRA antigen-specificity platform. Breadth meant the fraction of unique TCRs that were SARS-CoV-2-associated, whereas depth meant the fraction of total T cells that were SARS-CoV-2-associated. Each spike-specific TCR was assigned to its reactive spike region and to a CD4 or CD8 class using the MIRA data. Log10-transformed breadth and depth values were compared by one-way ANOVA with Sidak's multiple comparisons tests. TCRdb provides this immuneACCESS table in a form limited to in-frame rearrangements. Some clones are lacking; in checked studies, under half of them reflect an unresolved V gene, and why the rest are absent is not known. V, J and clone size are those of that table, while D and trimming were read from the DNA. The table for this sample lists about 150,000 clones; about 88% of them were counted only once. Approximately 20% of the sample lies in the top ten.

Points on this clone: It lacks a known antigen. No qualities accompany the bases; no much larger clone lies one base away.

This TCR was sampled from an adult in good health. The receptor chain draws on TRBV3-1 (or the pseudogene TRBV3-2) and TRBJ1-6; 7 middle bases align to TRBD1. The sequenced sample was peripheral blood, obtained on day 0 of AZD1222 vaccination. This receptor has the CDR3 CASSNRGLGNSPLHF. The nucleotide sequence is TGTGCCAGCAGCAACAGGGGTTTGGGTAATTCACCCCTCCACTTT.